The 14 T cell receptor beta chains below come from one sample, sequenced in a study of OX40 agonist ivuxolimab in advanced cancers. Only in-frame clones appear in the TCRdb table, and some are missing; sequencing was by immunoSEQ multiplex PCR. This sample has more than 100,000 clones, with 80% to 90% found just once. Source: CD4+ or CD8+ T cells sorted from blood, taken in a trial of the OX40 agonist ivuxolimab. The receptors shown here come from an adult with an advanced solid tumor such as melanoma, head and neck, liver or kidney cancer.

The chain employs TRBV28 and TRBJ1-2; maybe TRBD1 (6 bases). This CDR3 has 14 residues. CDR1 is MDHEN, CDR2 SYDVKM, per germline. V was shortened by 7 bases and J by 6 bases, with 18 bases between the two germline ends. The CDR3 region is CASTSWRGAHGYTF. The CDR3 DNA reads TGTGCCAGCACCTCTTGGCGGGGGGCGCATGGCTACACCTTC.

The chain couples TRBV7-2 to TRBJ1-6; D is unresolved. The germline CDR1 and CDR2 sequences are SGHTA and FQGNSA. Trimming pared 5 bases from V and 6 bases from J, leaving 14 bases between. The CDR3 is 15 amino acids. The DNA for the CDR3 is TGTGCCAGCAGCACCCTGAATGTGAGTAATTCACCCCTCCACTTT. Translating gives CASSTLNVSNSPLHF.

The gene calls are TRBV5-1 and TRBJ1-2, with a possible D match to TRBD1 (6 bases). This CDR3 is 13 amino acids long. CDR1 is SGHRS, CDR2 YFSETQ, per germline. V lost 0 bases and J 6 bases, leaving 9 bases between the germline ends. The chain's CDR3 is CASSLAGTNGYTF. In DNA, the CDR3 is TGCGCCAGCAGCTTGGCTGGGACAAATGGCTACACCTTC.

The chain recombines TRBV7-2 with TRBJ2-1; D gene ambiguous. Germline V gene lookup returns CDR1 SGHTA and CDR2 FQGNSA. V dropped 3 bases and J dropped 6 bases, with 9 bases sitting between them. The CDR3 consists of 13 residues. The CDR3 sequence is CASSFVGGNEQFF. As DNA, the CDR3 is TGTGCCAGCAGCTTCGTGGGCGGCAATGAGCAGTTCTTC.

This chain uses TRBV7-2 with TRBJ2-7; D could derive from TRBD1 or TRBD2 (5 bases each). CDR3 length: 16 residues. Germline V gene lookup returns CDR1 SGHTA and CDR2 FQGNSA. V was shortened by 1 base and J by 5 bases, with 18 bases between the two germline ends. The CDR3 coding sequence is TGTGCCAGCAGCTTAGTACATGTGGCAGGGAGTCACGAGCAGTACTTC. Its translation: CASSLVHVAGSHEQYF.

This chain links TRBV25-1 with TRBJ2-7; TRBD1 is a possible D gene (6 bases). The CDR3 extends over 15 amino acids. Trimming removed 2 bases at V and 6 bases at J, with 17 bases between. Germline assignment: CDR1 MGHDK and CDR2 SYGVNS. The CDR3 is CASSETGFPPFEQYF. The CDR3 nucleotides are TGTGCCAGCAGTGAAACAGGGTTTCCTCCTTTCGAGCAGTACTTC.

The chain links TRBV7-2 to TRBJ1-1; TRBD1 aligns across 9 bases. The germline V gene has CDR1 SGHTA and CDR2 FQGNSA. V shed 5 bases and J 8 bases; nucleotides not matched to a gene: 18. The CDR3 is 17 amino acids. The CDR3 spells CASSRGIIGTGRSEAFF. The CDR3 DNA is TGTGCCAGCAGCCGCGGCATTATAGGGACAGGGAGGTCGGAAGCTTTCTTT. Together with reference TRBV7-2 and TRBJ1-1, the CDR3 gives the full variable domain: GAGVSQSPSNKVTEKGKDVELRCDPISGHTALYWYRQSLGQGLEFLIYFQGNSAPDKSGLPSDRFSAERTGGSVSTLTIQRTQQEDSAVYLCASSRGIIGTGRSEAFFGQGTRLTVV.

The rearrangement joins TRBV7-6 to TRBJ2-7, with D possibly matching TRBD2 (6 bases). Germline CDR1 and CDR2: SGHVS and FNYEAQ. CDR3 length: 15 residues. Trimming took off 5 bases at V and 2 bases at J, with 16 bases between the two ends. The CDR3 loop is CASSPWDSTTYEQYF. The CDR3 DNA sequence: TGTGCCAGCAGCCCCTGGGACTCAACCACCTACGAGCAGTACTTC.

The chain uses TRBV28 and TRBJ1-4; 8 bases match TRBD1. The CDR3 extends over 16 amino acids. V was pared by 6 bases and J by 1 base, with 7 bases of the junction left unmatched. The germline gives CDR1 MDHEN, CDR2 SYDVKM. The CDR3 here is CASRDPTGGTNEKLFF. The CDR3 DNA is TGTGCCAGCAGAGATCCCACAGGGGGAACTAATGAAAAACTGTTTTTT.

This chain links TRBV4-3 with TRBJ2-3, with D uncertain. The V end was cut by 4 bases, the J end by 2 bases, with 10 bases between. The CDR3 runs to 14 residues. Looked up from germline, CDR1 is LGHNA and CDR2 is YSLEER. CDR3 sequence: CASSRRKPTDTQYF. CDR3 coding DNA: TGCGCCAGCAGCCGGCGGAAACCCACAGATACGCAGTATTTT.

The V gene is TRBV19, the J gene TRBJ2-3; a weak D match, TRBD2 (5 bases). Germline CDR1 and CDR2: LNHDA and SQIVND (reference sequence). The CDR3 has 14 residues. The germline V and J ends were trimmed by 3 bases and 5 bases, with 12 bases remaining between them. The CDR3 spells CASSIYGEGDTQYF. The CDR3 bases are TGTGCCAGTAGTATCTATGGAGAGGGAGATACGCAGTATTTT. Combining the CDR3 with reference TRBV19 and TRBJ2-3 gives the whole variable domain DGGITQSPKYLFRKEGQNVTLSCEQNLNHDAMYWYRQDPGQGLRLIYYSQIVNDFQKGDIAEGYSVSREKKESFPLTVTSAQKNPTAFYLCASSIYGEGDTQYFGPGTRLTVL.

The rearrangement links TRBV6-5 to TRBJ2-5, with D perhaps matching TRBD1 or TRBD2 (5 bases each). The CDR3 extends over 16 amino acids. CDR1 is MNHEY and CDR2 is SVGAGI in the germline V gene. Trimming took 2 bases from V and 5 from J, leaving 18 bases between them. CDR3 amino acids: CASSYGRNGARETQYF. CDR3 nucleotide sequence: TGTGCCAGCAGTTACGGCAGGAACGGGGCGCGGGAGACCCAGTACTTC.

The rearrangement links TRBV18 to TRBJ2-2; perhaps TRBD1 as D (5 bases). Between the trimmed V and J ends, which lost 6 bases and 3 bases, there was a span of 5 bases. Per the germline V gene, CDR1 is KGHSH and CDR2 is LQKENI. The CDR3 sequence is 12 residues long. CDR3: CASSRDTGELFF. The CDR3, as DNA: TGTGCCAGCTCCAGGGACACCGGGGAGCTGTTTTTT.

The chain couples TRBV7-3 to TRBJ2-7, with a tentative D call TRBD1 (5 bases). With 2 bases removed from V and 5 bases from J, the gap between germline ends came to 10 bases. The length of the CDR3 is 13 residues. CDR1 SGHTA and CDR2 FQGTGA come from the germline V gene. CDR3 bases: TGTGCCAGCAGCTTAGAACAGGCCCACGAGCAGTACTTC. Translated, it gives CASSLEQAHEQYF.